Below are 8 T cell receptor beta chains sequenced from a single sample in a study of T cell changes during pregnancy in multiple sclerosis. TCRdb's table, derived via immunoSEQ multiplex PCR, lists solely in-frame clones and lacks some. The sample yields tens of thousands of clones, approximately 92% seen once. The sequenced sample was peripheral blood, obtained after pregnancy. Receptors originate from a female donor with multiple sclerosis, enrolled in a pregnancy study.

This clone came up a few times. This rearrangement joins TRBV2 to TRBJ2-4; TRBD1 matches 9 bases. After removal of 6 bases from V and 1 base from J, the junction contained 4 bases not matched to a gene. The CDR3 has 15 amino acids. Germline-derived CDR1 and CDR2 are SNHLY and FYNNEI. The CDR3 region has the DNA TGTGCCAGCAGCGGGACAGGGCTCGCCAAAAACATTCAGTACTTC. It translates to CASSGTGLAKNIQYF.

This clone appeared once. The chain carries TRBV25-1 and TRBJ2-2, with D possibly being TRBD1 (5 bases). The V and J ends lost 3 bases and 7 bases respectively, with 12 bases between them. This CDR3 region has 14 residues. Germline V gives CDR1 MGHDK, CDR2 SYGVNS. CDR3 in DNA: TGTGCCAGCAGTGACAGGGCCTTGGGCGGGGAGCTGTTTTTT. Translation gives CASSDRALGGELFF.

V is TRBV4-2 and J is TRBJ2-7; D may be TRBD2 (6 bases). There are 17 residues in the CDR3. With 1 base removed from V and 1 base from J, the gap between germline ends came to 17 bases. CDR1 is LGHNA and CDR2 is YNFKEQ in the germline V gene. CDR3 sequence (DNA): TGTGCCAGCAGCCAAGGGCGGGGCGGATTTTGGTCCTACGAGCAGTACTTC. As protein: CASSQGRGGFWSYEQYF.

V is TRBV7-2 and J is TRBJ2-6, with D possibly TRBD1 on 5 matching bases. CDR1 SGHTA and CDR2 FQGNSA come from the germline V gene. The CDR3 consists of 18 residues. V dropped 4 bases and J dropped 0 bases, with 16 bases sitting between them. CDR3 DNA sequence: TGTGCCAGCAGCTCCTTCTCCAGGGCCCTCTCTGGGGCCAACGTCCTGACTTTC. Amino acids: CASSSFSRALSGANVLTF. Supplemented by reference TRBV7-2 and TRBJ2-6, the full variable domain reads GAGVSQSPSNKVTEKGKDVELRCDPISGHTALYWYRQSLGQGLEFLIYFQGNSAPDKSGLPSDRFSAERTGGSVSTLTIQRTQQEDSAVYLCASSSFSRALSGANVLTFGAGSRLTVL.

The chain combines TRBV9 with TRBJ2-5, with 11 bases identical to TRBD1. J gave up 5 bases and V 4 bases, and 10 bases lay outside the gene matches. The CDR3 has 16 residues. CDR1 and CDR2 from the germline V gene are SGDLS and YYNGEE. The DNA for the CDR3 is TGTGCCAGCAGCCCCAGGACAGGGGGCGCCGGGGAGACCCAGTACTTC. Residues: CASSPRTGGAGETQYF.

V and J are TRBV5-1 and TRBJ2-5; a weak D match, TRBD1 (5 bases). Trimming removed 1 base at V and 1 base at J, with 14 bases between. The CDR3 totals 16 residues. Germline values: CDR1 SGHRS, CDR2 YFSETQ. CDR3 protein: CASSLRQGAFQETQYF. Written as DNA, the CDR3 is TGCGCCAGCAGCTTGCGGCAGGGTGCATTCCAAGAGACCCAGTACTTC.

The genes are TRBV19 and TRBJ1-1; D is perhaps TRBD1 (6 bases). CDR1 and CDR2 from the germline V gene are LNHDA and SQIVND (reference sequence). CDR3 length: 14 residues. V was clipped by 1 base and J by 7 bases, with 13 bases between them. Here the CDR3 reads CASSIGAGAGEAFF. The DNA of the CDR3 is TGTGCCAGTAGTATAGGGGCAGGGGCAGGTGAAGCTTTCTTT.

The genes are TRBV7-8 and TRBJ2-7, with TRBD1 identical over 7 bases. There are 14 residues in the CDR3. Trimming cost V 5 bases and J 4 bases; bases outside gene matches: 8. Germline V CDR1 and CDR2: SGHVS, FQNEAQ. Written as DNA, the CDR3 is TGTGCCAGCAGCCCCTACCAGGGGGATTACGAGCAGTACTTC. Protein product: CASSPYQGDYEQYF.